This paragraph reports one T cell receptor beta chain. At one end the junction does not follow the germline gene, possibly because of a read error. The sample comes from a study of blood T cell repertoires in COVID-19. In germline, CDR1 is SSHAT, CDR2 FNYEAQ (reference sequence). CDR3 length: 15 residues. The data were produced by immunoSEQ multiplex PCR, yet TCRdb's version contains in-frame clones alone and is incomplete. The sample carries about 270,000 clones, roughly 86% recorded once. This study enrolled people aged 18 to 89 from around 25 US geographic areas. The recovered donors of Cohort 3 showed two negative PCRs, clearance, or symptom resolution.

The receptor was isolated from a woman between 55 and 75 years old who had recovered from COVID-19. V and J are TRBV7-7 and TRBJ2-1; D unresolved. Sequencing was performed on PBMCs or T cells enriched from blood (not recorded which). As DNA, the CDR3 is TGTGCTAGCAGCCCCGACATCTCCCAAAGGAATGAGCAGTTCTTC. Translation: CASSPDISQRNEQFF.